This note documents a single T cell receptor (beta chain) sequence. TCRdb's copy holds only in-frame clones and misses some; the assay was immunoSEQ multiplex PCR. Of tens of thousands of clones in the sample, roughly 86% were seen once. These data come from a study of blood T cell repertoires in COVID-19. Study in general: PBMCs, B-cell-depleted T cells, or T cells were the source of the cDNA or gDNA that made up the material.

Germline V CDR1 and CDR2: SNHLY, FYNNEI. V dropped 2 bases and J dropped 10; count of bases not matched to a gene: 5. There are 14 residues in the CDR3. This receptor was taken from a woman of 80 years or more in a cohort sampled during active or convalescent COVID-19. The V and J genes are TRBV2 and TRBJ1-6; the match to TRBD1 covers 7 bases. Material for sequencing was peripheral blood. The CDR3 DNA is TGTGCCAGCAGTGAAAGACAGGGTTGGTCACCCCTCCACTTT. Its protein product is CASSERQGWSPLHF. The complete variable domain, with remaining parts taken from reference TRBV2 and TRBJ1-6, reads EPEVTQTPSHQVTQMGQEVILRCVPISNHLYFYWYRQILGQKVEFLVSFYNNEISEKSEIFDDQFSVERPDGSNFTLKIRSTKLEDSAMYFCASSERQGWSPLHFGNGTRLTVT.